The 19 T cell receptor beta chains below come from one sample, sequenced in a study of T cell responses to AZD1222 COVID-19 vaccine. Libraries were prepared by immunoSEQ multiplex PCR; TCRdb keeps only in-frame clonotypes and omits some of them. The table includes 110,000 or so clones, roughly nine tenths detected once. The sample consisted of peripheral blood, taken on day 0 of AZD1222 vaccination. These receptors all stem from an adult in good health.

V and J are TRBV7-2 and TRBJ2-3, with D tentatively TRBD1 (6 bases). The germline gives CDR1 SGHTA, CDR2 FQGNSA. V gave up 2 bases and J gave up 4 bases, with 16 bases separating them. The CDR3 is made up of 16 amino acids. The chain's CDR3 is CASSLLTGRASDTQYF. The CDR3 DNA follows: TGTGCCAGCAGCTTATTAACAGGGAGAGCCTCAGATACGCAGTATTTT.

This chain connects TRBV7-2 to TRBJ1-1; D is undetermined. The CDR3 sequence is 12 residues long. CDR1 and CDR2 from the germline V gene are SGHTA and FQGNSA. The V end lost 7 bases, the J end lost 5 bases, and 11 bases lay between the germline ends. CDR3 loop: CASKRLETEAFF. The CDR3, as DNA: TGTGCCAGCAAGCGGCTGGAGACTGAAGCTTTCTTT. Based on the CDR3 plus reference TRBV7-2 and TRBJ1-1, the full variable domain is GAGVSQSPSNKVTEKGKDVELRCDPISGHTALYWYRQSLGQGLEFLIYFQGNSAPDKSGLPSDRFSAERTGGSVSTLTIQRTQQEDSAVYLCASKRLETEAFFGQGTRLTVV.

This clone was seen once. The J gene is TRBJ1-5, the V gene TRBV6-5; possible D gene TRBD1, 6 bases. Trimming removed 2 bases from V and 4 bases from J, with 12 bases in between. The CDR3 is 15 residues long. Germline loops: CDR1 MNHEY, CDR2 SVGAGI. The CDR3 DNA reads TGTGCCAGCAGTTACATCGGGGGCGGGAATCAGCCCCAGCATTTT. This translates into CASSYIGGGNQPQHF.

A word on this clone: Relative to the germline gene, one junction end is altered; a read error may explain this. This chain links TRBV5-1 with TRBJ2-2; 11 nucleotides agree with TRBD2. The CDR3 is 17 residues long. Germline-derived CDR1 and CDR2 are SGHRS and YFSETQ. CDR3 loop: CTSSLYPGTSGTGELFF. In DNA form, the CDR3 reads TGCACCAGCAGCCTATATCCAGGGACTAGCGGCACCGGGGAGCTGTTTTTT.

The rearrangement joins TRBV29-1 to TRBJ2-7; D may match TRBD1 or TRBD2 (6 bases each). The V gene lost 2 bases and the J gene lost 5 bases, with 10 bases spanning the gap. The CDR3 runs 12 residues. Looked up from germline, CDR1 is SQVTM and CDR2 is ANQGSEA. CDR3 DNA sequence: TGCAGCGTTGAAAAGGGGGGTAACGAGCAGTACTTC. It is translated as CSVEKGGNEQYF.

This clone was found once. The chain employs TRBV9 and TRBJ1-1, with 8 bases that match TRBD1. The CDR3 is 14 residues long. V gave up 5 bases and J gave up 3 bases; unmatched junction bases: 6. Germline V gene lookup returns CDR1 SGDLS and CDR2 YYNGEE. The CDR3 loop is CASSIGQGHTEAFF. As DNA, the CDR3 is TGTGCCAGCAGTATTGGACAGGGACACACTGAAGCTTTCTTT. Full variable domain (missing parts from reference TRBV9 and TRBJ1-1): DSGVTQTPKHLITATGQRVTLRCSPRSGDLSVYWYQQSLDQGLQFLIQYYNGEERAKGNILERFSAQQFPDLHSELNLSSLELGDSALYFCASSIGQGHTEAFFGQGTRLTVV.

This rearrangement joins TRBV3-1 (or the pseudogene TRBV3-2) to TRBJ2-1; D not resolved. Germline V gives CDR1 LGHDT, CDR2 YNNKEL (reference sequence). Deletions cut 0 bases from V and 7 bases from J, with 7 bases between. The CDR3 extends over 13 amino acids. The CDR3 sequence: CASSQELLNEQFF. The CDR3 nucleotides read TGTGCCAGCAGCCAAGAACTATTAAATGAGCAGTTCTTC.

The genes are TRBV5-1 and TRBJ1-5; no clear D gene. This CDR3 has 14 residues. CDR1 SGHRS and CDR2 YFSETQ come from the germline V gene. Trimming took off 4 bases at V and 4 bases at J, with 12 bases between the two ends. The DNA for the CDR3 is TGCGCCAGCAGCCCAGATCTGGGGAATCAGCCCCAGCATTTT. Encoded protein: CASSPDLGNQPQHF.

The CDR3 spells CASSRDRQETQYF. Written as DNA, the CDR3 is TGCGCCAGCAGCCGAGACAGGCAAGAGACCCAGTACTTC. This sequence joins TRBV4-3 and TRBJ2-5, with a possible D match to TRBD1 (6 bases). Looked up from germline, CDR1 is LGHNA and CDR2 is YSLEER. Between the trimmed V and J ends, which lost 4 bases and 2 bases, there was a span of 8 bases. The CDR3 extends over 13 amino acids.

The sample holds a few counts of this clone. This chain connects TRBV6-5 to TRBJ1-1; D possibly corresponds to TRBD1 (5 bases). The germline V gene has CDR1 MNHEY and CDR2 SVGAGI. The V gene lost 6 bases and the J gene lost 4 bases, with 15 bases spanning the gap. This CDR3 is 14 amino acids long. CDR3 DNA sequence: TGTGCCAGCAGCGTCGGGGGAGGGAGCACTGAAGCTTTCTTT. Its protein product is CASSVGGGSTEAFF.

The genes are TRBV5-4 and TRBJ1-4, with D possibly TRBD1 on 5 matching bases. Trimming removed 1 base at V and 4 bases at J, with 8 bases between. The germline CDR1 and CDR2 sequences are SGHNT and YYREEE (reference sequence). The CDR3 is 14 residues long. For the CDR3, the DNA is TGTGCCAGCAGCTTGAAAGGGGTTAATGAAAAACTGTTTTTT. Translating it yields CASSLKGVNEKLFF. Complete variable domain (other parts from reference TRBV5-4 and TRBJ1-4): ETGVTQSPTHLIKTRGQQVTLRCSSQSGHNTVSWYQQALGQGPQFIFQYYREEENGRGNFPPRFSGLQFPNYSSELNVNALELDDSALYLCASSLKGVNEKLFFGSGTQLSVL.

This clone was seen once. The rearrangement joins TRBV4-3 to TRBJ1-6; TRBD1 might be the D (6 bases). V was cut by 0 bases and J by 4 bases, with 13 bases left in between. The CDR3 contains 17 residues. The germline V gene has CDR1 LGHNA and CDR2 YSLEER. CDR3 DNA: TGCGCCAGCAGCCAAGAGAGCGGGGGCGGTTATAATTCACCCCTCCACTTT. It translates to CASSQESGGGYNSPLHF.

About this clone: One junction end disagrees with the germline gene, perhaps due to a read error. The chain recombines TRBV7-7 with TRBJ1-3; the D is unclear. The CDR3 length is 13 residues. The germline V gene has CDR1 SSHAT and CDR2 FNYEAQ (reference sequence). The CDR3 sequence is CASSSDPESTIYF. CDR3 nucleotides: TGTGCTAGCAGTTCAGACCCGGAGAGCACCATATATTTT.

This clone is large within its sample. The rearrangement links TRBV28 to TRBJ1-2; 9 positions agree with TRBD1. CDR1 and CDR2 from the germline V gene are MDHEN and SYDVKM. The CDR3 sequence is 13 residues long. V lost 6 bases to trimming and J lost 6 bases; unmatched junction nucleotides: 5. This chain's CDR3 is CASRPGQGDGYTF. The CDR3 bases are TGTGCCAGCAGGCCGGGACAGGGCGATGGCTACACCTTC.

The CDR3 DNA follows: TGTGCCATCAGTGAGTCATCAGGGTACGCTGGCTACACCTTC. This sequence encodes CAISESSGYAGYTF. The rearrangement joins TRBV10-3 to TRBJ1-2; D may be TRBD1 (5 bases). Trimming shortened V by 0 bases and J by 7 bases, and 12 bases separated the two germline ends. This CDR3 has 14 residues. Germline values: CDR1 ENHRY, CDR2 SYGVKD.

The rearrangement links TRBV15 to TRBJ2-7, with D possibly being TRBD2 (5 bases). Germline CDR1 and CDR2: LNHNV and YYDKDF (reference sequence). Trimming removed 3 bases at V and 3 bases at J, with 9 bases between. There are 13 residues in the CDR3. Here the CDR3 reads CATSREAHYEQYF. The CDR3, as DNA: TGTGCCACCAGCAGGGAGGCTCACTACGAGCAGTACTTC.

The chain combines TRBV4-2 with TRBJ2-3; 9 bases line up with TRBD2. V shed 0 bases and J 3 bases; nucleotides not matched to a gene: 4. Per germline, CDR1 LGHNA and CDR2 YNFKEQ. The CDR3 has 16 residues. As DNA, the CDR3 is TGTGCCAGCAGCCAAGAGGGCGGGGGGGCAACAGATACGCAGTATTTT. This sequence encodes CASSQEGGGATDTQYF.

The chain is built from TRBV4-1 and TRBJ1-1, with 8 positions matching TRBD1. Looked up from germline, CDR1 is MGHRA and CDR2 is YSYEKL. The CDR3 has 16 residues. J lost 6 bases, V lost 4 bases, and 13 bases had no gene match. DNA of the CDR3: TGCGCCAGCAGCCCTTTCCCGGACAGGGCTTCGGCTGAAGCTTTCTTT. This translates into CASSPFPDRASAEAFF.

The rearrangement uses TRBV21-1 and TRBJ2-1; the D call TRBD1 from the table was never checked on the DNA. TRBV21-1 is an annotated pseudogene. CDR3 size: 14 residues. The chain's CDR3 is CASSGGTGDDEQFF. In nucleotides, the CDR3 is TGTGCCAGCAGCGGCGGGACAGGGGACGATGAGCAGTTCTTC.